In its sample, the clone carrying this T cell receptor (beta chain) was seen a few times. Antigen: not known. Germline V gene data show CDR1 as SGHRS and CDR2 as YFSETQ. Deletions cut 5 bases from V and 3 bases from J, with 14 bases between. This CDR3 has 15 amino acids. CD4+ naive, central memory, regulatory and stem cell-like memory subsets were isolated by sorting on CD45RO/CCR7/CD25/CD127/CD95/CD27. Populations isolated by sorting all had purity greater than 95%. Expressed TCRB transcripts were sequenced after all isolated RNA was converted to cDNA. Profiled with immunoSEQ multiplex PCR; TCRdb holds only in-frame clones, not every one. Of around 180,000 clones listed, more than 10% were seen once; the top ten hold 0.62%. These data originate in a study of beta chain features in type 1 diabetes. Study observations and caveats: Short templates might get an advantage during PCR, and this would be equal in patients and controls.

Sequenced material: central memory CD4+ T cells from blood. The sequence came from a woman aged 18-29 years in good health. The chain carries TRBV5-1 and TRBJ2-2, with a tentative D call TRBD1 (5 bases). The CDR3 sequence: CASRQGVSDTGELFF. DNA of the CDR3: TGCGCCAGCAGACAAGGGGTTTCCGACACCGGGGAGCTGTTTTTT.